This T cell receptor (beta chain) was observed in a study of blood T cells in healthy people across ages. Across the whole study: About one barcoded beta molecule per two T cells was the capture yield of template switching.

This clonotype was picked up a small number of times. It was with a sample-barcoded 5' primer and a J-beta primer mix that a second PCR of roughly 7 to 12 cycles was run. TCRdb re-called the 5' RACE reads through MiXCR, storing one row per CDR3 protein. The sample includes about 290,000 distinct CDR3 sequences, roughly a quarter of them seen just once. The germline V gene encodes CDR1 SGHTA and CDR2 FQGNSA. The length of the CDR3 is 15 residues. V lost 1 base and J lost 5, with 14 bases in between. Sequenced: blood. The clonotype originates from a woman aged 70 to 79 in good health. The chain links TRBV7-2 to TRBJ2-5; D uncertain. CDR3 in amino acids: CASSLEGQRAETQYF. CDR3 DNA: TGTGCCAGCAGCTTAGAAGGGCAGCGCGCCGAGACCCAGTACTTC.